These T cell receptor beta chains were read from a single sample in a study of early T cells in non-severe SARS-CoV-2 infection. TCRdb itself ran the 5' RACE reads through MiXCR, one entry per CDR3 protein. In the table there are more than 90,000 distinct CDR3 sequences, 11% of which are singletons. Source material: whole blood. The receptors were sampled from an adult who was a healthcare worker with PCR-confirmed SARS-CoV-2 infection or an uninfected control (not recorded which). Each CDR3 is given with its conserved first and last residue. Each record gives: clone size, V gene, J gene, D gene, CDR3 length, CDR3 protein, CDR3 DNA. The D gene is left open where the match is weak. The size field is filled for only some rows; it gives once, few, many or a size class.

abundance: many; v_gene: TRBV20-1; j_gene: TRBJ2-1; d_gene: TRBD1; len: 14; CDR3aa: CSADPPDRVSEQFF; CDR3nt: TGCAGTGCTGACCCCCCGGACAGGGTTAGTGAGCAGTTCTTC
abundance: many; v_gene: TRBV29-1; j_gene: TRBJ1-1; d_gene: -; len: 12; CDR3aa: CSVEDLDTEAFF; CDR3nt: TGCAGCGTTGAAGATTTAGACACTGAAGCTTTCTTT
abundance: many; v_gene: TRBV30; j_gene: TRBJ2-2; d_gene: TRBD2; len: 16; CDR3aa: CAWSLSSDPGLGELFF; CDR3nt: TGTGCCTGGAGTCTATCGTCGGACCCGGGACTAGGGGAGCTGTTTTTT
abundance: -; v_gene: TRBV20-1; j_gene: TRBJ1-1; d_gene: -; len: 13; CDR3aa: CSAVDNQNTEAFF; CDR3nt: TGCAGTGCTGTGGACAATCAGAACACTGAAGCTTTCTTT
abundance: -; v_gene: TRBV11-2; j_gene: TRBJ1-4; d_gene: TRBD1; len: 14; CDR3aa: CASSSWTGREKLFF; CDR3nt: TGTGCCAGCAGCTCCTGGACAGGGCGCGAAAAACTGTTTTTT
abundance: -; v_gene: TRBV3-1; j_gene: TRBJ2-1; d_gene: TRBD2; len: 16; CDR3aa: CASRAGGLSSYNEQFF; CDR3nt: TGTGCCAGTCGAGCGGGGGGGCTTAGCTCCTACAATGAGCAGTTCTTC
abundance: -; v_gene: TRBV12-3/TRBV12-4; j_gene: TRBJ2-5; d_gene: -; len: 12; CDR3aa: CASSPYQETQYF; CDR3nt: TGTGCCAGCAGCCCGTACCAAGAGACCCAGTACTTC
abundance: many; v_gene: TRBV12-3/TRBV12-4; j_gene: TRBJ1-2; d_gene: -; len: 13; CDR3aa: CASSPSPSGLHTF; CDR3nt: TGTGCCAGCAGCCCTTCCCCCTCAGGGTTGCACACCTTC
abundance: -; v_gene: TRBV5-1; j_gene: TRBJ1-2; d_gene: -; len: 16; CDR3aa: CASSLGMGAGLYGYTF; CDR3nt: TGCGCCAGCAGCTTGGGAATGGGGGCAGGCCTCTATGGCTACACCTTC
abundance: many; v_gene: TRBV15; j_gene: TRBJ2-7; d_gene: TRBD2; len: 16; CDR3aa: CATSSRRRAGDYEQYF; CDR3nt: TGTGCCACCAGCAGTAGGAGAAGGGCGGGGGACTACGAGCAGTACTTC
abundance: -; v_gene: TRBV7-2; j_gene: TRBJ1-1; d_gene: TRBD1; len: 17; CDR3aa: CASSLRVQGVRGTEAFF; CDR3nt: TGTGCCAGCAGCTTAAGGGTACAGGGGGTGCGGGGCACTGAAGCTTTCTTT